The rows below give T cell receptor beta chains drawn from one sample of a study of T cell responses to AZD1222 COVID-19 vaccine. TCRdb's table, derived via immunoSEQ multiplex PCR, lists solely in-frame clones and lacks some. The table has 150,000 or so clones, about nine tenths seen once. Sequencing used peripheral blood, obtained 28 days after the second AZD1222 dose. The receptors come from an adult who received the AZD1222 COVID-19 vaccine. Each CDR3 is given with its conserved first and last residue. The order of the fields is V gene, D gene, clone size, J gene, CDR3 protein, CDR3 DNA. A D gene is named only where the DNA matches it firmly. Clone sizes are given selectively: once, few, many, or a class where the clone is expanded.

TRBV15	.	.	TRBJ2-2	CATSSLTGTGELFF	TGTGCCACCAGCAGCTTGACGGGCACCGGGGAGCTGTTTTTT
TRBV28	TRBD2	.	TRBJ2-7	CASSRGTGGYEQYF	TGTGCCAGCAGCCGGGGGACGGGGGGCTACGAGCAGTACTTC
TRBV30	.	.	TRBJ2-7	CAWRWDGSSYEQYF	TGTGCCTGGAGATGGGACGGAAGCTCCTACGAGCAGTACTTC
TRBV19	TRBD1	.	TRBJ2-5	CASSTSGTGEAETQYF	TGTGCCAGTAGTACATCCGGGACAGGGGAAGCAGAGACCCAGTACTTC
TRBV20-1	.	once	TRBJ1-2	CSASSVAGNTYTF	TGCAGTGCTAGTTCCGTGGCAGGAAATACCTACACCTTC
TRBV5-4	.	few	TRBJ2-5	CASSSSWETQYF	TGTGCCAGCAGCTCGTCGTGGGAGACCCAGTACTTC
TRBV2	TRBD2	.	TRBJ2-1	CASRLAASYNEQFF	TGTGCCAGCAGACTAGCGGCCTCCTACAATGAGCAGTTCTTC
TRBV18	.	.	TRBJ1-4	CASSPLEADATNEKLFF	TGTGCCAGCTCACCACTGGAAGCGGATGCAACTAATGAAAAACTGTTTTTT
TRBV7-2	TRBD1	.	TRBJ2-3	CASSWRGAGGTSTDTQYF	TGTGCCAGCAGCTGGAGAGGCGCAGGGGGTACTAGCACAGATACGCAGTATTTT
TRBV2	.	.	TRBJ2-7	CASIGTVSSYEQYF	TGTGCCAGCATAGGGACCGTCTCATCCTACGAGCAGTACTTC
TRBV11-2	.	.	TRBJ1-6	CASNIRGNSPLHF	TGTGCCAGCAACATCAGGGGAAATTCACCCCTCCACTTT
TRBV5-4	TRBD1	.	TRBJ2-1	CASSQQGSYNEQFF	TGTGCCAGCAGCCAACAGGGGTCCTACAATGAGCAGTTCTTC
TRBV2	TRBD1	.	TRBJ1-1	CASTRTGTGSTEAFF	TGTGCCAGCACCCGGACCGGGACAGGGAGCACTGAAGCTTTCTTT
TRBV27	TRBD1	.	TRBJ2-2	CASSPSPGQGAWTGELFF	TGTGCCAGCAGTCCCAGCCCGGGACAGGGGGCTTGGACCGGGGAGCTGTTTTTT
TRBV11-3	.	once	TRBJ2-5	CASRARGGPSYF	TGTGCCAGCAGGGCCCGAGGGGGGCCCTCGTACTTC
TRBV6-5	.	.	TRBJ2-6	CASSMEPGANVLTF	TGTGCCAGCTCCATGGAGCCCGGGGCCAACGTCCTGACTTTC
TRBV6-5	TRBD1	.	TRBJ1-2	CASTRGQGASYGYTF	TGTGCCAGCACCCGGGGACAGGGGGCCAGTTATGGCTACACCTTC
TRBV7-9	.	.	TRBJ1-2	CASSLPRGGANYGYTF	TGTGCCAGCAGCTTACCTCGGGGAGGTGCTAACTATGGCTACACCTTC
TRBV21-1	.	.	TRBJ1-2	CASSTQGRDRGKIYYGYTF	TGTGCCAGCAGCACCCAGGGCCGGGACAGGGGGAAGATTTACTATGGCTACACCTTC
TRBV28	.	.	TRBJ1-2	CASPPTGFGGYTF	TGTGCCAGCCCCCCTACAGGCTTTGGAGGCTACACCTTC
TRBV29-1	TRBD2	.	TRBJ2-7	CSVSVAGGPYEQYF	TGCAGCGTTTCGGTAGCGGGGGGACCTTACGAGCAGTACTTC
TRBV19	.	once	TRBJ1-6	CASSMSAEGGGKSSYNSPLHF	TGTGCCAGTAGTATGAGTGCAGAGGGAGGCGGGAAAAGCTCCTATAATTCACCCCTCCACTTT
TRBV30	.	.	TRBJ1-1	CAWTPISGLNTEAFF	TGTGCCTGGACCCCAATCTCGGGCTTGAACACTGAAGCTTTCTTT
TRBV4-2	.	.	TRBJ1-5	CASSQDYHRAADSNQPQHF	TGTGCCAGCAGCCAAGATTATCATCGGGCAGCCGATTCCAATCAGCCCCAGCATTTT
TRBV19	TRBD2	.	TRBJ2-3	CASSTNLAGGQDTQYF	TGTGCCAGTAGTACAAACCTAGCGGGGGGGCAAGATACGCAGTATTTT
TRBV30	.	.	TRBJ1-5	CAWSPPRTANQPQHF	TGTGCCTGGAGTCCCCCACGGACGGCCAATCAGCCCCAGCATTTT
TRBV18	TRBD1	once	TRBJ1-2	CASSEGQRFYGYTF	TGTGCCAGCTCTGAGGGACAGCGATTCTATGGCTACACCTTC
TRBV2	.	.	TRBJ1-2	CASSERPNYGYTF	TGTGCCAGCAGTGAACGGCCGAACTATGGCTACACCTTC
TRBV2	TRBD1	few	TRBJ2-5	CASSVRQGAVETQYF	TGTGCCAGCAGTGTTAGACAGGGGGCCGTAGAGACCCAGTACTTC
TRBV6-1	.	.	TRBJ1-4	CASSEADRRNEKLFF	TGTGCCAGCAGTGAAGCAGACAGGAGGAATGAAAAACTGTTTTTT
TRBV10-3	.	.	TRBJ1-5	CAISGGSANGNQPQHF	TGTGCCATCAGTGGAGGGTCGGCCAACGGGAACCAGCCCCAGCATTTT
TRBV28	TRBD1	.	TRBJ2-7	CASSLHPGQQLYEQYF	TGTGCCAGCAGTTTACATCCGGGACAGCAACTTTACGAGCAGTACTTC
TRBV5-4	TRBD1	.	TRBJ2-3	CASSRTGTDTQYF	TGTGCCAGCAGCAGGACAGGGACAGATACGCAGTATTTT
TRBV11-3	.	.	TRBJ2-5	CASSLGEETQYF	TGTGCCAGCAGCTTGGGGGAAGAGACCCAGTACTTC
TRBV6-5	.	.	TRBJ2-7	CASSYSKAYEQYF	TGTGCCAGCAGTTACTCCAAAGCCTACGAGCAGTACTTC
TRBV28	TRBD1	.	TRBJ2-4	CASSPQGARGKNIQYF	TGTGCCAGCAGTCCACAGGGGGCGAGAGGGAAAAACATTCAGTACTTC
TRBV9	.	.	TRBJ1-6	CASSVATSRDSPLHF	TGTGCCAGCAGCGTAGCTACGAGTAGGGATTCACCCCTCCACTTT
TRBV19	TRBD1	.	TRBJ1-6	CASSAPGGAFENSPLHF	TGTGCCAGTAGTGCCCCAGGGGGCGCTTTCGAGAATTCACCCCTCCACTTT
TRBV19	TRBD2	.	TRBJ2-1	CASKAGAGRNEQFF	TGTGCCAGCAAAGCGGGGGCCGGGAGGAATGAGCAGTTCTTC
TRBV7-8	.	.	TRBJ1-5	CASSFGAGSNQPQHF	TGTGCCAGCAGCTTTGGGGCTGGGTCTAATCAGCCCCAGCATTTT
TRBV9	TRBD2	.	TRBJ2-5	CASSVVAGGRETQYF	TGTGCCAGCAGCGTAGTGGCGGGAGGGAGAGAGACCCAGTACTTC
TRBV2	TRBD1	.	TRBJ1-2	CASRRRLQGISLANYGYTF	TGTGCCAGCAGAAGAAGATTACAGGGGATTTCCTTAGCTAACTATGGCTACACCTTC
TRBV9	.	.	TRBJ2-2	CASSVATGVSTGELFF	TGTGCCAGCAGCGTAGCTACGGGGGTCAGCACCGGGGAGCTGTTTTTT
TRBV3-1/TRBV3-2	.	.	TRBJ2-2	CASSQAGVGELFF	TGTGCCAGCAGCCAAGCCGGGGTCGGGGAGCTGTTTTTT
TRBV3-1/TRBV3-2	TRBD2	.	TRBJ2-7	CASSHKRGAAYEQYF	TGTGCCAGCAGCCATAAGCGGGGTGCTGCCTACGAGCAGTACTTC
TRBV7-2	TRBD2	.	TRBJ2-3	CASSLGGGLRTDTQYF	TGTGCCAGCAGCTTAGGCGGGGGGCTCCGCACAGATACGCAGTATTTT
TRBV28	.	.	TRBJ1-1	CASRIGTPNTEAFF	TGTGCCAGCAGGATCGGGACACCGAACACTGAAGCTTTCTTT
TRBV19	.	.	TRBJ2-3	CASSMWGSRGTDTQYF	TGTGCCAGTAGTATGTGGGGGTCCAGGGGCACAGATACGCAGTATTTT
TRBV9	.	.	TRBJ1-2	CASSAPDSDYGYTF	TGTGCCAGCAGCGCACCGGACAGTGACTATGGCTACACCTTC
TRBV5-5	.	.	TRBJ1-5	CASSFRAAQPQHF	TGTGCCAGCAGCTTTAGGGCAGCCCAGCCCCAGCATTTT
TRBV18	TRBD1	.	TRBJ1-5	CASSREDRGSSNQPQHF	TGTGCCAGCTCACGAGAAGACAGGGGGTCCTCTAATCAGCCCCAGCATTTT
TRBV6-5	TRBD1	.	TRBJ1-5	CASSRDRGEQPQHF	TGTGCCAGCAGTAGGGACAGGGGGGAACAGCCCCAGCATTTT
TRBV28	.	.	TRBJ2-2	CASSLSGGSTGELFF	TGTGCCAGCAGTTTATCAGGGGGGAGCACCGGGGAGCTGTTTTTT
TRBV18	TRBD2	.	TRBJ2-7	CASSPPSSGRSYEQYF	TGTGCCAGCTCACCACCTTCTAGCGGGAGGTCCTACGAGCAGTACTTC
TRBV7-2	.	.	TRBJ2-7	CASSLATAAEQYF	TGTGCCAGCAGCTTAGCGACAGCGGCGGAGCAGTACTTC
TRBV5-1	TRBD1	once	TRBJ1-1	CASRPGTGRAEAFF	TGCGCCAGCAGACCTGGGACAGGGAGGGCTGAAGCTTTCTTT
TRBV3-1/TRBV3-2	.	.	TRBJ2-3	CASSQGVVDTQYF	TGTGCCAGCAGCCAAGGAGTTGTAGATACGCAGTATTTT
TRBV7-6	.	few	TRBJ1-1	CASSSTKGVGNTEAFF	TGTGCCAGCAGCTCCACCAAGGGGGTGGGGAACACTGAAGCTTTCTTT
TRBV5-4	TRBD1	.	TRBJ2-7	CASSRDSYEQYF	TGTGCCAGCAGCAGGGACAGCTACGAGCAGTACTTC